This TCR beta chain was sequenced in a study of blood T cell repertoires in COVID-19. Overall study: From the United States, Italy and Spain came samples of acute and convalescent COVID-19. PBMCs, B-cell-depleted T cells, or T cells provided the cDNA or gDNA that made up the material.

Per germline, CDR1 SNHLY and CDR2 FYNNEI. With 7 bases clipped from V and 7 bases from J, the junction kept 14 bases outside the gene matches. This CDR3 is 17 amino acids long. Study processing details: It was from reference gene primer amplification that nucleated cell counts were estimated. This table comes from immunoSEQ multiplex PCR, and its TCRdb copy is limited to in-frame clones, with some not included. D and trimming come from the DNA, and the V and J calls and clone size come from that table. The sample carries around 250,000 clones, around 80% recorded once. The chain has TRBV2 and TRBJ2-1; 12 bases map to TRBD2. This receptor was obtained from a woman between 18 and 30 years old with acute or convalescent COVID-19. Sequenced material: peripheral blood. The CDR3 region has the DNA TGTGCCAGCACTAACTTGAGAGGACTAGCGGGGCAGAATGAGCAGTTCTTC. Translation gives CASTNLRGLAGQNEQFF.